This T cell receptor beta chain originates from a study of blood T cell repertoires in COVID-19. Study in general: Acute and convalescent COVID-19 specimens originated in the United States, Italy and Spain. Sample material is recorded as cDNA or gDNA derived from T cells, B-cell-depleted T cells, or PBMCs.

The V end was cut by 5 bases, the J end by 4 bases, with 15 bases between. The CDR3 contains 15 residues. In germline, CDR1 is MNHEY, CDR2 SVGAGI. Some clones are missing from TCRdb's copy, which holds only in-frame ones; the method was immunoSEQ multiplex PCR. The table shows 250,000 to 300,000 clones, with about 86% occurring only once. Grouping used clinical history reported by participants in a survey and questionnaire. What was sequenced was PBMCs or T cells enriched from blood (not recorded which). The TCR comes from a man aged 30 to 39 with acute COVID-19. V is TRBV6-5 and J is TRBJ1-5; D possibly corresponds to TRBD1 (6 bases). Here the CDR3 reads CASSKDSLRNQPQHF. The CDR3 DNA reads TGTGCCAGCAGTAAGGACAGTTTACGGAATCAGCCCCAGCATTTT.